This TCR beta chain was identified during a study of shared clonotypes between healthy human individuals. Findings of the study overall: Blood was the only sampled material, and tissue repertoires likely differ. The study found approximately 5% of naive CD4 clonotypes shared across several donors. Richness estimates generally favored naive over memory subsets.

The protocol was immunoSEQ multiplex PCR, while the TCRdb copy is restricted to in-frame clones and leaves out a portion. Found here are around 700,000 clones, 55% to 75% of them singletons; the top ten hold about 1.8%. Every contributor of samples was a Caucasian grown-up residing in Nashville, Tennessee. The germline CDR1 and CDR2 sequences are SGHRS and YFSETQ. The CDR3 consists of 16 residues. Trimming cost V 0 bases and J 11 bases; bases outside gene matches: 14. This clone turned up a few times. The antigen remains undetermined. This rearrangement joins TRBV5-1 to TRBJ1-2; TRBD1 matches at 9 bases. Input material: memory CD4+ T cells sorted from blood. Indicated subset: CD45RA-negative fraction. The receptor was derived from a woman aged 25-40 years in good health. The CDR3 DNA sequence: TGCGCCAGCAGCTTGGCCATCCCCGGGACAGGGCCGGGATACACCTTC. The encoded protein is CASSLAIPGTGPGYTF.